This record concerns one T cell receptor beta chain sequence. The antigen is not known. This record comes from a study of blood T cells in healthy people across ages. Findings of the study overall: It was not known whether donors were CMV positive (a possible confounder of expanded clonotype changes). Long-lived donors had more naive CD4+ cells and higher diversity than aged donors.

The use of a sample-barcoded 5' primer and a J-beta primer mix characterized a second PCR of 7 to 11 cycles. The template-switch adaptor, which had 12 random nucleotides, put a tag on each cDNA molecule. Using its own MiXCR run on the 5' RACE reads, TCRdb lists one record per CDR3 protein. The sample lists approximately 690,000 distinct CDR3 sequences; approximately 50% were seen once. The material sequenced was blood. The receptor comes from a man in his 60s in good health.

CDR3 nucleotide sequence: TGTGCCAGCAGCCAAGTGGGACAGGGACAAGAGACCCAGTACTTC. Translated: CASSQVGQGQETQYF. The chain has TRBV3-1 and TRBJ2-5; 9 positions agree with TRBD1. J lost 2 bases, V lost 1 base, and 2 bases had no gene match. The germline gives CDR1 LGHDT, CDR2 YNNKEL (reference sequence). There are 15 residues in the CDR3.